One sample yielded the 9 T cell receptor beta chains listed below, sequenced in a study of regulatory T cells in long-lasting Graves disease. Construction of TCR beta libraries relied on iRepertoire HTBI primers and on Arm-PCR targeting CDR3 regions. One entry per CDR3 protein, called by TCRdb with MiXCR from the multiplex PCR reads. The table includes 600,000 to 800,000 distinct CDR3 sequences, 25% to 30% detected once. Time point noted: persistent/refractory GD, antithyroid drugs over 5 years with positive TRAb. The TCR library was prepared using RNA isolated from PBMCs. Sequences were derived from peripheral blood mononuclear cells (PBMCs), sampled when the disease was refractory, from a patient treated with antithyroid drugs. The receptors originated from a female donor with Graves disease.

This CDR3 is CSARRTGVEQETQYF. The CDR3 region has the DNA TGCAGTGCTAGGAGGACAGGGGTGGAACAAGAGACCCAGTACTTC. V and J are TRBV20-1 and TRBJ2-5, with TRBD1 matching 9 bases. The V segment lost 3 bases and the J segment 2 bases; nucleotides outside the gene matches: 7. This CDR3 comprises 15 residues. Looked up from germline, CDR1 is DFQATT and CDR2 is SNEGSKA (reference sequence).

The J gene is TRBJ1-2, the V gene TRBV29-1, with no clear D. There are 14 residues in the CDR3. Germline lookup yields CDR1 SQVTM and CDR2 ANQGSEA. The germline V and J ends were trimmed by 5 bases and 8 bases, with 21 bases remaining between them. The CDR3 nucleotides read TGCAGCGTTTATTCCCCCGGGCCGCCAGAAGGCTACACCTTC. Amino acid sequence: CSVYSPGPPEGYTF.

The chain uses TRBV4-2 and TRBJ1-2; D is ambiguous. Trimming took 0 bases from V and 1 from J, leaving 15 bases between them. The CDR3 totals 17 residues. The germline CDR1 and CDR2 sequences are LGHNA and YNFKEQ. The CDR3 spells CASSQDPGRINNYGYTF. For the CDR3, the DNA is TGTGCCAGCAGCCAAGACCCCGGCAGGATTAATAACTATGGCTACACCTTC.

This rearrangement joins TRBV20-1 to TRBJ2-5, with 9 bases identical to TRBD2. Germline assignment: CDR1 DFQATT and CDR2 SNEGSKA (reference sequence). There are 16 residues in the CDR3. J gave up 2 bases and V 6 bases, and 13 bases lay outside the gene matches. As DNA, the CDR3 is TGCAGTGCCCCCCGAGGCGGCGGGAGGGTACAAGAGACCCAGTACTTC. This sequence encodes CSAPRGGGRVQETQYF.

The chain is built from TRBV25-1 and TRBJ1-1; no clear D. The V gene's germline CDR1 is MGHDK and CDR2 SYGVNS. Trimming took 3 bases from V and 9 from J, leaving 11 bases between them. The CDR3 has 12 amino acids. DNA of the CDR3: TGTGCCAGCAGTGACCTCTCCTGGAAAGCTTTCTTT. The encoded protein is CASSDLSWKAFF.

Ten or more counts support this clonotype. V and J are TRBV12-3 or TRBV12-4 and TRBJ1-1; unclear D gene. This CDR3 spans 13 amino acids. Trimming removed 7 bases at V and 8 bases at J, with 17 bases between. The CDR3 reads CASTLKEGGEAFF. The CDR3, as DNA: TGTGCCAGCACTCTCAAAGAGGGCGGGGAAGCTTTCTTT.

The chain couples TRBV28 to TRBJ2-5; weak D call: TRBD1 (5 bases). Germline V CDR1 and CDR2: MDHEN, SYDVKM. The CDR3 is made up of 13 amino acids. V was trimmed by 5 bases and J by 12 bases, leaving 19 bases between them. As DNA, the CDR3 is TGTGCCAGCAGTGCTGACAGCCAAGAGGCCGAGTACTTC. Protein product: CASSADSQEAEYF.

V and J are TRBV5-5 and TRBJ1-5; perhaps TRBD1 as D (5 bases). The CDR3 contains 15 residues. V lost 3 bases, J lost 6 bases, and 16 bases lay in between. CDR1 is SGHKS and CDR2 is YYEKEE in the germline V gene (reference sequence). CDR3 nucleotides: TGTGCCAGCAGCTCGGGCGGGGGTTGGGGTCAGCCCCAGCATTTT. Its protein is CASSSGGGWGQPQHF.

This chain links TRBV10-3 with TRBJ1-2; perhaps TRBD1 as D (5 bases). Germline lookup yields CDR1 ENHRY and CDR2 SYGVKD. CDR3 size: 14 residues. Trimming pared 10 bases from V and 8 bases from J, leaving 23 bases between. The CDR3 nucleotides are TGTGCCAGCAGGGACCCCGGGACCCGAAGGGGCTACACCTTC. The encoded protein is CASRDPGTRRGYTF.